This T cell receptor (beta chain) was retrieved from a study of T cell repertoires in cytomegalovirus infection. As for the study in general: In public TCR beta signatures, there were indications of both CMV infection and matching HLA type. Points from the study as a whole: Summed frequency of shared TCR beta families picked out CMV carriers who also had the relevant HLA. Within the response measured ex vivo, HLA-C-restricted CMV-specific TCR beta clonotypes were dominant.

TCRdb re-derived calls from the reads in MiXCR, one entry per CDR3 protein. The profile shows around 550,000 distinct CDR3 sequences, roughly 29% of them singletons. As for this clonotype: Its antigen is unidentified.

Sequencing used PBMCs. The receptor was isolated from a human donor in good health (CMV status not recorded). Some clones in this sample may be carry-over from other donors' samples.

The CDR3 DNA reads as TGTGCCAGCAGCCAGACTAGCGGGACTGTTGGTACGCAGTATTTT. Translated: CASSQTSGTVGTQYF. The chain has TRBV7-3 and TRBJ2-3; 11 positions agree with TRBD2. The CDR3 consists of 15 residues. V dropped 5 bases and J dropped 8; count of bases not matched to a gene: 9. Germline V gives CDR1 SGHTA, CDR2 FQGTGA.